Below are 24 T cell receptor beta chains sequenced from a single sample in a study of early T cells in non-severe SARS-CoV-2 infection. TCRdb re-called the 5' RACE reads with MiXCR, one entry per CDR3 protein. Here the sample spans some 91,000 distinct CDR3 sequences, 9.5% to 12% being singletons. The input for sequencing was whole blood, taken at baseline. All receptors derive from an adult who was a healthcare worker with PCR-confirmed SARS-CoV-2 infection or an uninfected control (not recorded which).

This clonotype was detected many times. The J gene is TRBJ1-2, the V gene TRBV18; a possible D gene is TRBD1 (6 bases). CDR1 and CDR2 (germline): KGHSH, LQKENI. The CDR3 contains 14 residues. With 4 bases removed from V and 2 bases from J, the gap between germline ends came to 11 bases. CDR3 sequence reads: CASSLAGTNYGYTF. The CDR3 DNA is TGTGCCAGCTCACTGGCCGGGACAAACTATGGCTACACCTTC. The complete variable domain, with remaining parts taken from reference TRBV18 and TRBJ1-2, reads NAGVMQNPRHLVRRRGQEARLRCSPMKGHSHVYWYRQLPEEGLKFMVYLQKENIIDESGMPKERFSAEFPKEGPSILRIQQVVRGDSAAYFCASSLAGTNYGYTFGSGTRLTVV.

This chain connects TRBV9 to TRBJ1-1; no firm D call. Germline loops: CDR1 SGDLS, CDR2 YYNGEE. Trimming removed 0 bases at V and 1 base at J, with 4 bases between. The CDR3 is 13 residues long. DNA of the CDR3: TGTGCCAGCAGCGTAGATTGGAACACTGAAGCTTTCTTT. Its protein is CASSVDWNTEAFF.

This clonotype was seen ten or more times. The chain recombines TRBV6-5 with TRBJ1-1; D is undetermined. The CDR3 consists of 15 residues. Trimming took off 0 bases at V and 10 bases at J, with 18 bases between the two ends. Germline CDR1 MNHEY, CDR2 SVGAGI. CDR3 coding DNA: TGTGCCAGCAGTTACTCGTCCCGCACTGACCTGATAGCTTTCTTT. Protein sequence: CASSYSSRTDLIAFF.

In this sample, this clonotype turned up many times. This chain links TRBV3-1 with TRBJ2-3; 8 bases agree with TRBD2. Germline CDR1 is LGHDT and CDR2 is YNNKEL (reference sequence). After removal of 4 bases from V and 4 bases from J, the junction contained 10 bases not matched to a gene. The CDR3 consists of 16 residues. CDR3 nucleotide sequence: TGTGCCAGCAGCCTCAGAGCGGGAGTAGGCGCAGATACGCAGTATTTT. Its translation is CASSLRAGVGADTQYF.

The sample holds one count of this clonotype. The chain combines TRBV29-1 with TRBJ2-7; D gene unclear. Per germline, CDR1 SQVTM and CDR2 ANQGSEA. V lost 4 bases to trimming and J lost 6 bases, with 16 bases between them. This CDR3 has 13 residues. CDR3 nucleotides: TGCAGCGTTGCCCCCAGCGTCCTTAGCGAGCAGTACTTC. Protein sequence: CSVAPSVLSEQYF.

The chain combines TRBV7-9 with TRBJ2-6, with D unresolved. With 0 bases removed from V and 1 base from J, the gap between germline ends came to 7 bases. Germline V gives CDR1 SEHNR, CDR2 FQNEAQ (reference sequence). This CDR3 comprises 16 residues. In DNA, the CDR3 is TGTGCCAGCAGCTTAGCGCTTGATTCTGGGGCCAACGTCCTGACTTTC. The encoded protein is CASSLALDSGANVLTF.

There are many counts of this clonotype. The CDR3 coding sequence is TGTGCCAGTAGTACCCGAGGGGTCATGGACCACGAGCAGTACTTC. This translates into CASSTRGVMDHEQYF. The chain joins TRBV19 to TRBJ2-7, with D perhaps matching TRBD1 or TRBD2 (5 bases each). Trimming shortened V by 4 bases and J by 5 bases, and 18 bases separated the two germline ends. Germline CDR1 is LNHDA and CDR2 is SQIVND (reference sequence). The CDR3 contains 15 residues.

This clonotype was detected ten times or more. V gene TRBV20-1 combines with J gene TRBJ2-7, with TRBD1 matching over 7 bases. The V and J ends lost 5 bases and 4 bases, in that order; junction bases with no gene match: 8. The CDR3 contains 13 residues. The germline gives CDR1 DFQATT, CDR2 SNEGSKA (reference sequence). The CDR3 sequence is CSAVPGTEYEQYF. DNA of the CDR3: TGCAGTGCTGTCCCCGGGACAGAGTACGAGCAGTACTTC.

CDR3 amino acids: CASSAIAGYTYEQYF. The CDR3 nucleotides read TGTGCCAGCAGCGCCATAGCGGGTTACACCTACGAGCAGTACTTC. The genes are TRBV7-2 and TRBJ2-7, with TRBD2 matching over 7 bases. The CDR3 covers 15 residues. Germline V gene data show CDR1 as SGHTA and CDR2 as FQGNSA. The ends lost 5 bases at V and 2 bases at J; junction bases unmatched: 9. The whole variable domain, remainder taken from reference TRBV7-2 and TRBJ2-7, is GAGVSQSPSNKVTEKGKDVELRCDPISGHTALYWYRQSLGQGLEFLIYFQGNSAPDKSGLPSDRFSAERTGGSVSTLTIQRTQQEDSAVYLCASSAIAGYTYEQYFGPGTRLTVT.

This clonotype was seen repeatedly, ten times or more. The rearrangement uses TRBV4-3 and TRBJ1-2; TRBD1 aligns across 7 bases. After removal of 1 base from V and 0 bases from J, the junction contained 5 bases not matched to a gene. This CDR3 is built from 16 residues. Germline CDR1 LGHNA, CDR2 YSLEER. The CDR3 region has the DNA TGCGCCAGCAGCCAAGGGGACAGTCGAACTAACTATGGCTACACCTTC. It yields the protein CASSQGDSRTNYGYTF.

This clonotype showed up just a few times. J is TRBJ2-1 and V is TRBV29-1; perhaps TRBD1 as D (6 bases). The CDR3 length is 15 residues. In germline, CDR1 is SQVTM, CDR2 ANQGSEA. Trimming removed 6 bases at V and 0 bases at J, with 15 bases between. CDR3 amino acids: CSVATGISSYNEQFF. The CDR3 bases are TGCAGCGTGGCAACAGGGATAAGCTCCTACAATGAGCAGTTCTTC.

This rearrangement joins TRBV19 to TRBJ2-1; D possibly uses TRBD1 or TRBD2 (6 bases each). V was pared by 5 bases and J by 4 bases, with 15 bases between. Germline V gives CDR1 LNHDA, CDR2 SQIVND (reference sequence). The CDR3 runs to 15 residues. DNA for the CDR3: TGTGCCAGTAGTTATTCGGGGGCCCTATACAATGAGCAGTTCTTC. Amino acids: CASSYSGALYNEQFF.

This chain joins TRBV9 and TRBJ2-7; D perhaps matches TRBD2 (6 bases). The ends were cut back, 4 bases at V and 0 bases at J, with 14 bases in the middle. Germline CDR1 SGDLS, CDR2 YYNGEE. CDR3 length equals 15 residues. CDR3 DNA sequence: TGTGCCAGCAGCCCATTAGGAGGGTCCTCCTACGAGCAGTACTTC. Its translation is CASSPLGGSSYEQYF.

The gene calls are TRBV29-1 and TRBJ1-2, with a tentative D call TRBD1 (6 bases). V was shortened by 2 bases and J by 5 bases, with 9 bases between the two germline ends. The germline V gene has CDR1 SQVTM and CDR2 ANQGSEA. This CDR3 spans 12 amino acids. Here the CDR3 DNA reads TGCAGCGTTGAAAACAGGGAATATGGCTACACCTTC. Protein sequence: CSVENREYGYTF.

This clonotype showed up just a few times. The rearrangement links TRBV7-9 to TRBJ2-5; unclear D gene. The CDR3 consists of 15 residues. Trimming removed 1 base at V and 4 bases at J, with 13 bases between. CDR1 is SEHNR, CDR2 FQNEAQ, per germline (reference sequence). In nucleotides, the CDR3 is TGTGCCAGCAGCTTAGGAGTGGCGGTATCAGAGACCCAGTACTTC. It yields the protein CASSLGVAVSETQYF.

Many counts were recorded for this clonotype. The chain couples TRBV2 to TRBJ2-3; TRBD1 agrees at 7 bases. The CDR3 totals 14 residues. Germline CDR1 and CDR2: SNHLY and FYNNEI. V lost 6 bases and J lost 5; bases outside the gene matches: 8. The DNA of the CDR3 is TGTGCCAGCAGGCTGGACAGGCGGTTAGATACGCAGTATTTT. Translating it yields CASRLDRRLDTQYF. The entire variable domain, with the rest obtained from reference TRBV2 and TRBJ2-3, is as follows: EPEVTQTPSHQVTQMGQEVILRCVPISNHLYFYWYRQILGQKVEFLVSFYNNEISEKSEIFDDQFSVERPDGSNFTLKIRSTKLEDSAMYFCASRLDRRLDTQYFGPGTRLTVL.

This clonotype appeared many times. The chain recombines TRBV5-1 with TRBJ2-3; 10 bases line up with TRBD2. CDR1 and CDR2 from the germline V gene are SGHRS and YFSETQ. The CDR3 contains 15 residues. J lost 7 bases, V lost 9 bases, and 14 bases had no gene match. CDR3 region: CATPQGLAGVNTQYF. As DNA, the CDR3 is TGCGCCACCCCTCAGGGTCTAGCGGGAGTAAATACGCAGTATTTT.

V gene TRBV29-1 combines with J gene TRBJ1-2; D remains ambiguous. The germline gives CDR1 SQVTM, CDR2 ANQGSEA. CDR3 length equals 12 residues. Deletions cut 2 bases from V and 1 base from J, with 5 bases between. This chain's CDR3 is CSVETDNYGYTF. In nucleotides, the CDR3 is TGCAGCGTTGAAACGGATAACTATGGCTACACCTTC.

This clonotype was recorded a few times. The chain carries TRBV9 and TRBJ1-2; D remains unclear. With 0 bases removed from V and 8 bases from J, the gap between germline ends came to 14 bases. The CDR3 has 14 amino acids. The V gene's germline CDR1 is SGDLS and CDR2 YYNGEE. CDR3: CASSVEQYGQGYTF. The CDR3 nucleotides are TGTGCCAGCAGCGTAGAACAGTATGGCCAGGGCTACACCTTC.

This clonotype has just a few counts. This chain joins TRBV9 and TRBJ2-3; D may match TRBD1 or TRBD2 (5 bases each). The CDR3 has 14 amino acids. CDR1 SGDLS and CDR2 YYNGEE come from the germline V gene. The V and J ends lost 4 bases and 4 bases respectively, with 13 bases between them. The CDR3 bases are TGTGCCAGCAGCTTCGGGGCTGGGGCAGATACGCAGTATTTT. This gives the protein CASSFGAGADTQYF.

This chain connects TRBV29-1 to TRBJ2-1, with D perhaps matching TRBD2 (6 bases). The CDR3 contains 14 residues. Looked up from germline, CDR1 is SQVTM and CDR2 is ANQGSEA. The V and J ends lost 7 bases and 0 bases respectively, with 13 bases between them. The DNA of the CDR3 is TGCAGCGCCGGAATAGCGGCCTCCTACAATGAGCAGTTCTTC. It specifies CSAGIAASYNEQFF.

This clonotype was seen more than once but under ten times. The rearrangement links TRBV18 to TRBJ2-7; weak D call: TRBD1 (6 bases). CDR3 length equals 17 residues. Germline CDR1 reads KGHSH; CDR2 reads LQKENI. Trimming stripped 3 bases from V and 6 bases from J, with 24 bases between. CDR3: CASSPYIGQTALFEQYF. The CDR3, as DNA: TGTGCCAGCTCACCCTATATCGGACAGACGGCCCTTTTCGAGCAGTACTTC.

This clonotype was counted between two and nine times. The chain carries TRBV24-1 and TRBJ2-1, with D unclear. V lost 3 bases and J 10 bases, leaving 15 bases between the germline ends. Germline CDR1 reads KGHDR; CDR2 reads SFDVKD. The CDR3 runs 14 residues. The CDR3 DNA is TGTGCCACCAGTGATCCGACGGGCCGTGGGGAGCAGTTCTTC. Translated: CATSDPTGRGEQFF.

The chain carries TRBV5-6 and TRBJ1-6; D is unresolved. V was trimmed by 1 base and J by 6 bases, leaving 8 bases between them. CDR1 is SGHDT, CDR2 YYEEEE, per germline. The CDR3 consists of 14 residues. The CDR3 DNA follows: TGTGCCAGCAGCTTGCCCGGGTTTAATTCACCCCTCCACTTT. It specifies CASSLPGFNSPLHF.